This T cell receptor (beta chain) was sequenced in a study of blood T cell repertoires in COVID-19. This clone showed up just once. CDR3 length equals 16 residues. J lost 4 bases, V lost 3 bases, and 10 bases had no gene match. Looked up from germline, CDR1 is MNHEY and CDR2 is SMNVEV (reference sequence). Per the original methods: Counts of nucleated cells, estimated from reference gene primer amplification, were obtained. The table came from immunoSEQ multiplex PCR; TCRdb's copy has only in-frame clones and leaves some out. Clone size and the V and J calls come from that table; the DNA yielded D and trimming. There are tens of thousands of clones in the sample; 80% to 90% occur only once, and 2.7% lies in the top ten.

The TCR was taken from a man between 50 and 59 years old with acute or convalescent COVID-19. The V gene is TRBV27, the J gene TRBJ1-1; 8 bases fit TRBD1. The material sequenced was peripheral blood. CDR3 region: CASSLIGTGMVTEAFF. For the CDR3, the DNA is TGTGCCAGCAGTTTGATAGGGACAGGAATGGTCACTGAAGCTTTCTTT.